The 23 T cell receptor beta chains presented below share a single source sample, sequenced in a study of cytomegalovirus exposure and HLA in healthy donors. 60 Vbeta and 13 Jbeta primers were used in PCR. Method: immunoSEQ multiplex PCR; TCRdb's copy keeps in-frame clones and lacks some. The table has 130,000 to 150,000 clones, over 65% seen once; the top ten hold under 3%. The sequenced material came from PBMCs. Every receptor here comes from a female donor in good health and CMV-seronegative.

CDR3 amino acids: CASSDRVAGGSGETQYF. CDR3 DNA: TGTGCCAGCAGTGACAGGGTAGCGGGAGGGTCGGGAGAGACCCAGTACTTC. The chain employs TRBV25-1 and TRBJ2-5, with TRBD2 identical over 11 bases. This CDR3 has 17 amino acids. Trimming removed 3 bases from V and 4 bases from J; junction bases left unmatched: 10. The germline gives CDR1 MGHDK, CDR2 SYGVNS. The full variable domain, rest sourced from reference TRBV25-1 and TRBJ2-5, is EADIYQTPRYLVIGTGKKITLECSQTMGHDKMYWYQQDPGMELHLIHYSYGVNSTEKGDLSSESTVSRIRTEHFPLTLESARPSHTSQYLCASSDRVAGGSGETQYFGPGTRLLVL.

This clone was observed a single time. The V call is TRBV28, the J call TRBJ2-3; D is possibly TRBD2 (5 bases). The CDR3 has 14 amino acids. Germline lookup yields CDR1 MDHEN and CDR2 SYDVKM. The V end was cut by 4 bases, the J end by 1 base, with 9 bases between. This chain's CDR3 is CASSSLRGTDTQYF. The DNA for the CDR3 is TGTGCCAGCAGTTCCTTGCGGGGCACAGATACGCAGTATTTT. Full variable domain (rest looked up from reference TRBV28 and TRBJ2-3): DVKVTQSSRYLVKRTGEKVFLECVQDMDHENMFWYRQDPGLGLRLIYFSYDVKMKEKGDIPEGYSVSREKKERFSLILESASTNQTSMYLCASSSLRGTDTQYFGPGTRLTVL.

This clone appeared a few times. The rearrangement links TRBV30 to TRBJ1-1, with TRBD1 matching over 10 bases. This CDR3 has 14 residues. Losses at the gene ends were 2 bases for V and 4 bases for J; bases not matched to a gene: 4. Looked up from germline, CDR1 is GTSNPN and CDR2 is SVGIG (reference sequence). Here the CDR3 DNA reads TGTGCCTGGAGTACCGACAGGGGGCTCACTGAAGCTTTCTTT. Translating it yields CAWSTDRGLTEAFF.

The rearrangement joins TRBV5-8 to TRBJ2-7; 9 bases map to TRBD1. The V gene's germline CDR1 is SGHTS and CDR2 YDEGEE. This CDR3 spans 13 amino acids. With V trimmed by 7 bases and J by 3 bases, 5 bases remained unmatched. The CDR3 loop reads CASLGDRDYEQYF. The CDR3 DNA sequence: TGTGCCAGCTTGGGGGACAGGGACTACGAGCAGTACTTC.

The gene calls are TRBV29-1 and TRBJ2-5, with 7 nucleotides matching TRBD1. The J call may be wrong; the DNA end is better matched by TRBJ2-7. Germline assignment: CDR1 SQVTM and CDR2 ANQGSEA. The CDR3 extends over 16 amino acids. The CDR3 bases are TGCAGCGTTCGGGGTGGAACAGGGGACCCTTTCTACGAGCAGTACTTC. It codes for CSVRGGTGDPFYEQYF.

The chain couples TRBV30 to TRBJ2-1; 9 bases fit TRBD1. CDR1 and CDR2 from the germline V gene are GTSNPN and SVGIG (reference sequence). With 1 base clipped from V and 11 bases from J, the junction kept 3 bases outside the gene matches. The CDR3 runs 12 residues. DNA of the CDR3: TGTGCCTGGAGTGGGGGGACAGGGAAGCAGTTCTTC. Translating gives CAWSGGTGKQFF.

Regarding this clone: An end of the junction differs from the germline gene, which may be a read error. The gene calls are TRBV7-7 and TRBJ2-5, with 8 bases identical to TRBD1. The CDR3 consists of 15 residues. Looked up from germline, CDR1 is SSHAT and CDR2 is FNYEAQ (reference sequence). The CDR3 DNA reads as TGTGCTAGCAGCTTAACGGACAGGGACCAAGAGACCCAGTACTTC. Its protein product is CASSLTDRDQETQYF.

This clone was seen many times. The V and J genes are TRBV7-6 and TRBJ2-2; weak D call: TRBD1 (6 bases). V dropped 1 base and J dropped 0 bases, with 12 bases sitting between them. The CDR3 is 17 amino acids. Per germline, CDR1 SGHVS and CDR2 FNYEAQ. The chain's CDR3 is CASSLVPGQTNTGELFF. The CDR3, as DNA: TGTGCCAGCAGCTTAGTTCCCGGACAGACGAACACCGGGGAGCTGTTTTTT.

The chain recombines TRBV23-1 with TRBJ2-3; 11 bases are shared with TRBD2. TRBV23-1 is sorted into the ORF group, with uncertain function. V was pared by 0 bases and J by 2 bases, with 4 bases of the junction left unmatched. There are 17 residues in the CDR3. Written as DNA, the CDR3 is TGCGCCAGCAGTCAATCTCTAGCGGGGGGTTCCACAGATACGCAGTATTTT. Amino acid sequence: CASSQSLAGGSTDTQYF.

The chain joins TRBV2 to TRBJ1-1; TRBD1 matches at 8 bases. The CDR3 is made up of 14 amino acids. J was trimmed by 8 bases and V by 4 bases; bases with no gene match: 9. The germline CDR1 and CDR2 sequences are SNHLY and FYNNEI. Here the CDR3 reads CASSAGQGRDEAFF. In DNA form, the CDR3 reads TGTGCCAGCAGTGCTGGACAGGGAAGGGACGAAGCTTTCTTT.

V usage is TRBV12-5 and J usage is TRBJ2-2; weak D call: TRBD2 (6 bases). V was cut by 5 bases and J by 5 bases, with 15 bases left in between. The CDR3 loop spans 15 amino acids. Germline loops: CDR1 LGHNT, CDR2 FRNRAP. The CDR3 nucleotides are TGTGCTAGTGGTCGGTGGAGGGCTGGGACCGGGGAGCTGTTTTTT. Translated, it gives CASGRWRAGTGELFF.

On this clone itself: A junction boundary mismatches the germline segment, possibly from a read error. CDR3 nucleotide sequence: TGTTCCAGCAGTCTACAGGGCCCCCCCTACGAGCAGTACTTC. Its protein is CSSSLQGPPYEQYF. The rearrangement uses TRBV7-9 and TRBJ2-7; D perhaps matches TRBD1 (6 bases). The CDR3 is made up of 14 amino acids. Germline CDR1 and CDR2: SEHNR and FQNEAQ (reference sequence).

In regard to this clone: Other DNA sequences of this sample code for an identical CDR3. The CDR3 protein is CASSLGPRGGRGEKLFF. The CDR3 DNA reads TGTGCCAGCAGTTTAGGGCCCCGGGGGGGCCGAGGTGAAAAACTGTTTTTT. The chain couples TRBV27 to TRBJ1-4, with D perhaps TRBD1 (6 bases). With 2 bases removed from V and 7 bases from J, the gap between germline ends came to 20 bases. The CDR3 spans 17 residues. In germline, CDR1 is MNHEY, CDR2 SMNVEV (reference sequence).

V gene TRBV6-1 combines with J gene TRBJ2-2; D is ambiguous. Germline values: CDR1 MNHNS, CDR2 SASEGT. The length of the CDR3 is 15 residues. Trimming left V 4 bases short and J 0 bases short, with 9 bases between. As DNA, the CDR3 is TGTGCCAGCAGTGCCCCGACATCGAACACCGGGGAGCTGTTTTTT. Its translation: CASSAPTSNTGELFF.

V and J are TRBV6-6 and TRBJ1-2; D gene ambiguous. CDR1 and CDR2 from the germline V gene are MNHNY and SVGAGI (reference sequence). The V end lost 2 bases, the J end lost 3 bases, and 13 bases lay between the germline ends. The length of the CDR3 is 15 residues. CDR3 DNA sequence: TGTGCCAGCAGTTACGGAGGCAGCATTTACTATGGCTACACCTTC. This encodes CASSYGGSIYYGYTF.

The chain has TRBV28 and TRBJ1-5; D not resolved. This CDR3 region has 17 residues. The V end was cut by 5 bases, the J end by 0 bases, with 17 bases between. Looked up from germline, CDR1 is MDHEN and CDR2 is SYDVKM. CDR3 sequence: CASSPLLGRASNQPQHF. CDR3 sequence (DNA): TGTGCCAGCAGTCCCCTCCTTGGGAGGGCTAGCAATCAGCCCCAGCATTTT.

V gene TRBV11-2 combines with J gene TRBJ2-7; no clear D gene. The V gene's germline CDR1 is SGHAT and CDR2 FQNNGV. The CDR3 consists of 13 residues. V was cut by 3 bases and J by 2 bases, with 8 bases left in between. CDR3 DNA sequence: TGTGCCAGCAGCTTCGGCAGGACCTACGAGCAGTACTTC. Translation: CASSFGRTYEQYF.

This chain uses TRBV27 with TRBJ2-3; weak D call: TRBD2 (6 bases). Trimming took 4 bases from V and 4 from J, leaving 18 bases between them. This CDR3 contains 16 residues. Germline CDR1 MNHEY, CDR2 SMNVEV (reference sequence). CDR3 DNA sequence: TGTGCCAGCAGTTCTGCCGGGACTCTTCAGGCAGATACGCAGTATTTT. This gives the protein CASSSAGTLQADTQYF.

V usage is TRBV29-1 and J usage is TRBJ1-2, with 10 nucleotides matching TRBD1. There are 14 residues in the CDR3. Germline assignment: CDR1 SQVTM and CDR2 ANQGSEA. V gave up 5 bases and J gave up 4 bases; unmatched junction bases: 7. The CDR3 spells CSVRDRGLSYGYTF. The CDR3 DNA sequence: TGCAGCGTTAGGGACAGGGGTTTGAGCTATGGCTACACCTTC.

This clone was recorded only once. This chain uses TRBV5-4 with TRBJ1-6; TRBD1 aligns across 10 bases. J gave up 9 bases and V 2 bases, and 11 bases lay outside the gene matches. Germline loops: CDR1 SGHNT, CDR2 YYREEE (reference sequence). This CDR3 is built from 17 residues. The CDR3 DNA follows: TGTGCCAGCAGCTTAGTCGGGACAGGGGTAGGAGGTTCACCCCTCCACTTT. Amino acids: CASSLVGTGVGGSPLHF.

CDR3 region: CASSDRGASNQPQHF. In DNA form, the CDR3 reads TGTGCCAGTAGTGATCGTGGGGCTAGCAATCAGCCCCAGCATTTT. V and J are TRBV19 and TRBJ1-5, with D tentatively TRBD1 (5 bases). This CDR3 spans 15 amino acids. Trimming removed 5 bases from V and 0 bases from J, with 11 bases in between. Germline CDR1 and CDR2: LNHDA and SQIVND (reference sequence). Combining the CDR3 with reference TRBV19 and TRBJ1-5 gives the whole variable domain DGGITQSPKYLFRKEGQNVTLSCEQNLNHDAMYWYRQDPGQGLRLIYYSQIVNDFQKGDIAEGYSVSREKKESFPLTVTSAQKNPTAFYLCASSDRGASNQPQHFGDGTRLSIL.

The CDR3 sequence: CASSVAGVSGNEQFF. CDR3 nucleotides: TGTGCCAGCAGCGTAGCGGGGGTCTCGGGCAATGAGCAGTTCTTC. The chain combines TRBV9 with TRBJ2-1; a possible D gene is TRBD2 (6 bases). The CDR3 contains 15 residues. Per germline, CDR1 SGDLS and CDR2 YYNGEE. V gave up 0 bases and J gave up 6 bases, with 13 bases separating them.

DNA for the CDR3: TGTGTCAGAGACTCAGAAGGGACAGGACCCCGCGGGGGTGGCTACGAGCAGTACTTC. Encoded protein: CVRDSEGTGPRGGGYEQYF. The chain couples TRBV7-5 to TRBJ2-7; the table's D gene call, TRBD1, was not cross checked with the DNA. TRBV7-5 is labeled a pseudogene. This CDR3 comprises 19 residues.